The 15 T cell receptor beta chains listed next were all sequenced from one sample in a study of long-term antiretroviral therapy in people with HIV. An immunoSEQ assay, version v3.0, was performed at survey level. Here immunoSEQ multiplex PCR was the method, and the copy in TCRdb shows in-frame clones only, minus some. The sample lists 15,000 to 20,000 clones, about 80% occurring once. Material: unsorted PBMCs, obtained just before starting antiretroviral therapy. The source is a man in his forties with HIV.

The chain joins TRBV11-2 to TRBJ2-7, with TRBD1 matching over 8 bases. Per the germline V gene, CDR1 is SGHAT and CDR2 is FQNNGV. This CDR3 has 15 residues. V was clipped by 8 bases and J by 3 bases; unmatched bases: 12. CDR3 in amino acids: CASSAGGTGGYEQYF. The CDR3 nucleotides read TGTGCCAGCTCAGCCGGAGGAACAGGGGGCTACGAGCAGTACTTC.

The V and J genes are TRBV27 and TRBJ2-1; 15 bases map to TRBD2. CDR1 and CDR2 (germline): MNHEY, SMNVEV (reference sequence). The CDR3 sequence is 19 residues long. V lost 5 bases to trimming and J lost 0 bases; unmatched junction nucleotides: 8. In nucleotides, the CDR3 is TGTGCCAGCAGTAAAGGACTAGCGGGGGGGTTAAGCTCCTACAATGAGCAGTTCTTC. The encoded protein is CASSKGLAGGLSSYNEQFF.

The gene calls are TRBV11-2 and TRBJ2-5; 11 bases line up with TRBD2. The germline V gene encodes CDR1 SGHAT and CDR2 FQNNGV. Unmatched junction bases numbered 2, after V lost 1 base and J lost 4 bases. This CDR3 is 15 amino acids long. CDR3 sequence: CASSLALAGGETQYF. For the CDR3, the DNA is TGTGCCAGCAGCTTAGCTCTAGCGGGAGGAGAGACCCAGTACTTC.

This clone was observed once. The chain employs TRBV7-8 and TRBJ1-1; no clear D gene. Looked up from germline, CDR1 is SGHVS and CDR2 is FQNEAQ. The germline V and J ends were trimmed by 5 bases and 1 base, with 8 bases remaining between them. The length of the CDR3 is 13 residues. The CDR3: CASSTYENTEAFF. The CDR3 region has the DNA TGTGCCAGCAGCACTTATGAGAACACTGAAGCTTTCTTT.

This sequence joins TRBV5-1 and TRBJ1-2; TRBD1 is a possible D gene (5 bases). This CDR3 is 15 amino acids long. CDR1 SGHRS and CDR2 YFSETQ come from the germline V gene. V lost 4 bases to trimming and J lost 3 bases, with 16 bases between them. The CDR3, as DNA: TGCGCCAGCAGCCAGGACGGGACCGAGTACTATGGCTACACCTTC. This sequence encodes CASSQDGTEYYGYTF.

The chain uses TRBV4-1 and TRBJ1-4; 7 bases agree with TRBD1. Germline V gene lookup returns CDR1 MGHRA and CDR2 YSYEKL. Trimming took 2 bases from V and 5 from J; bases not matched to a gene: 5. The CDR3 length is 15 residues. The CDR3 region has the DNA TGCGCCAGCAGCCAAATGGGAGGGGGCAATGAAAAACTGTTTTTT. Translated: CASSQMGGGNEKLFF.

The CDR3 sequence is CASSIYSYEQYF. The CDR3 nucleotides are TGTGCCAGCAGCATATACTCCTACGAGCAGTACTTC. The rearrangement links TRBV11-2 to TRBJ2-7; D is unclear. The CDR3 loop spans 12 amino acids. The V gene's germline CDR1 is SGHAT and CDR2 FQNNGV. Between the trimmed V and J ends, which lost 5 bases and 0 bases, there was a span of 5 bases.

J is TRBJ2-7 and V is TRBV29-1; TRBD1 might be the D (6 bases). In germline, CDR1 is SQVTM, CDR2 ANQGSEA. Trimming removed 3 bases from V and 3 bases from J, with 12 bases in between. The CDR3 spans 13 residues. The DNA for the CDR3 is TGCAGCGTTGATACAGGGAGAGGCTACGAGCAGTACTTC. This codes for CSVDTGRGYEQYF.

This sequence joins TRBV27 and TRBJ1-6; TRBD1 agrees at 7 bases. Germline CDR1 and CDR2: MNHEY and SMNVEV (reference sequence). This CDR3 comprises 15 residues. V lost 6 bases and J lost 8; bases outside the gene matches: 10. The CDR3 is CASSPQGIWHSPLHF. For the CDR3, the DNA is TGTGCCAGCAGCCCACAGGGGATTTGGCATTCACCCCTCCACTTT.

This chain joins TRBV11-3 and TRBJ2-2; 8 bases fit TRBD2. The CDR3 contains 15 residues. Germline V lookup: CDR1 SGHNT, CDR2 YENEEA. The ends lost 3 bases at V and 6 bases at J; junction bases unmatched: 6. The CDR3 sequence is CASSFESGRSGELFF. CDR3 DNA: TGTGCCAGCAGCTTTGAAAGCGGGAGATCCGGGGAGCTGTTTTTT.

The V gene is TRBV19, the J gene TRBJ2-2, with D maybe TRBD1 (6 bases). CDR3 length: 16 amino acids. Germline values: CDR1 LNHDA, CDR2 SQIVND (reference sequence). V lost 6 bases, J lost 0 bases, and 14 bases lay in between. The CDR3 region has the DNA TGTGCCAGTAGCCTGGACAGTCACCCGAACACCGGGGAGCTGTTTTTT. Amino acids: CASSLDSHPNTGELFF.

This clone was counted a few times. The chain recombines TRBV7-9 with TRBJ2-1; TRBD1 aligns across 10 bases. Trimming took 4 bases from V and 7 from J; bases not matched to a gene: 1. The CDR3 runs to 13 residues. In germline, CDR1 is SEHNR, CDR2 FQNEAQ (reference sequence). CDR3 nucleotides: TGTGCCAGCAGCTCGGGACAGGGGAATGAGCAGTTCTTC. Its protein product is CASSSGQGNEQFF. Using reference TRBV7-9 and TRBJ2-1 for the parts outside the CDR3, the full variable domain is DTGVSQNPRHKITKRGQNVTFRCDPISEHNRLYWYRQTLGQGPEFLTYFQNEAQLEKSRLLSDRFSAERPKGSFSTLEIQRTEQGDSAMYLCASSSGQGNEQFFGPGTRLTVL.

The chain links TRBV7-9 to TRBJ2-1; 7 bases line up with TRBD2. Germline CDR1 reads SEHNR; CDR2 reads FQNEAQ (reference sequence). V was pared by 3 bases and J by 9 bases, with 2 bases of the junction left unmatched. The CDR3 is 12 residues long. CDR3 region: CASSFGGGEQFF. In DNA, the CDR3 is TGTGCCAGCAGCTTTGGGGGGGGTGAGCAGTTCTTC.

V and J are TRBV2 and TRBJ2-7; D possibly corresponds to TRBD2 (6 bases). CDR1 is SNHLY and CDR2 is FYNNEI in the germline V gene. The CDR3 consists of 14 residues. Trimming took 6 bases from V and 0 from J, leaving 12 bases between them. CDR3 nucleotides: TGTGCCAGCAGGGAGGGAATAAGCTCCTACGAGCAGTACTTC. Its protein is CASREGISSYEQYF.

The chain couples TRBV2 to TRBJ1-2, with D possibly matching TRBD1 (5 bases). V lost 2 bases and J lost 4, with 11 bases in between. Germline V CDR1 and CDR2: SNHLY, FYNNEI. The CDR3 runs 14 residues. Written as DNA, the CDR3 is TGTGCCAGCAGTGAAACGACAGCCCCCTATGGCTACACCTTC. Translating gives CASSETTAPYGYTF. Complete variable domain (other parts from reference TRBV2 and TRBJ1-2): EPEVTQTPSHQVTQMGQEVILRCVPISNHLYFYWYRQILGQKVEFLVSFYNNEISEKSEIFDDQFSVERPDGSNFTLKIRSTKLEDSAMYFCASSETTAPYGYTFGSGTRLTVV.